One and the same sample provided the 14 T cell receptor beta chains below, sequenced in a study of blood T cell repertoires in COVID-19 (TCRdb year 2020). The library was prepared using the immunoSEQ multiplex PCR assay. TCRdb obtained this table from immuneACCESS and retained in-frame rearrangements with V and J assigned. These tables miss some clones; where compared with another copy, unresolved V genes account for less than half of the shortfall, and the remainder is unexplained. The sample has hundreds of thousands of clones on record, roughly 90% of them singletons. Under 0.95% of the sample lies in the top ten. The sample was peripheral blood. The receptors come from a woman aged 25 to 39 with acute or convalescent COVID-19.

CDR3 sequence: CASSLGYRRSDGANVLTF. The CDR3, as DNA: TGTGCCAGCAGCTTAGGGTACAGGAGATCTGATGGGGCCAACGTCCTGACTTTC. V is TRBV13 and J is TRBJ2-6; D may be TRBD1 (5 bases). Germline V gene lookup returns CDR1 PRHDT and CDR2 FYEKMQ (reference sequence). The CDR3 spans 18 residues. Trimming left V 0 bases short and J 3 bases short, with 15 bases between.

Remarks on this clone: The sample holds other DNA sequences that translate to the same CDR3. The V and J genes are TRBV27 and TRBJ2-1, with 10 positions matching TRBD2. The length of the CDR3 is 15 residues. Germline lookup yields CDR1 MNHEY and CDR2 SMNVEV (reference sequence). V gave up 5 bases and J gave up 4 bases; unmatched junction bases: 5. CDR3 residues: CASSLGLADYNEQFF. The CDR3 DNA is TGTGCCAGCAGTCTCGGACTAGCGGATTACAATGAGCAGTTCTTC.

The J gene is TRBJ2-1, the V gene TRBV7-6; 9 bases line up with TRBD2. Germline loops: CDR1 SGHVS, CDR2 FNYEAQ. The CDR3 is made up of 13 amino acids. Unmatched junction bases numbered 6, after V lost 5 bases and J lost 10 bases. DNA of the CDR3: TGTGCCAGCAGCACCACCACTAGCGGGGAGCAGTTCTTC. Amino acid sequence: CASSTTTSGEQFF.

This chain joins TRBV18 and TRBJ1-1; D not resolved. This CDR3 contains 16 residues. Between the trimmed V and J ends, which lost 8 bases and 0 bases, there was a span of 19 bases. Germline CDR1 is KGHSH and CDR2 is LQKENI. CDR3 sequence: CASLLPRDRMNTEAFF. The CDR3 nucleotides are TGTGCCAGCCTCCTTCCGAGGGATCGGATGAACACTGAAGCTTTCTTT.

The chain carries TRBV7-6 and TRBJ1-2; TRBD1 matches 9 bases. This CDR3 spans 15 amino acids. The germline V gene encodes CDR1 SGHVS and CDR2 FNYEAQ. J gave up 8 bases and V 8 bases, and 15 bases lay outside the gene matches. The CDR3 DNA reads TGTGCCAGCGGATCTATACAGGGGGCGACCGACGGCTACACCTTC. Amino acids: CASGSIQGATDGYTF.

This chain uses TRBV25-1 with TRBJ2-1, with 7 positions matching TRBD1. After removal of 10 bases from V and 7 bases from J, the junction contained 13 bases not matched to a gene. CDR1 and CDR2 (germline): MGHDK, SYGVNS. The CDR3 runs 14 residues. The CDR3 region is CATSGSARGNEQFF. CDR3 nucleotide sequence: TGTGCCACCTCGGGAAGCGCCAGGGGGAATGAGCAGTTCTTC.

The CDR3 region has the DNA TGTGCCAGTAGTGGGGCGCAGGGCACTAACTATGGCTACACCTTC. This gives the protein CASSGAQGTNYGYTF. The chain recombines TRBV19 with TRBJ1-2; D is perhaps TRBD1 (5 bases). Trimming took off 5 bases at V and 0 bases at J, with 13 bases between the two ends. The germline CDR1 and CDR2 sequences are LNHDA and SQIVND (reference sequence). The CDR3 is 15 amino acids.

The genes are TRBV19 and TRBJ1-1; D is undetermined. Germline values: CDR1 LNHDA, CDR2 SQIVND (reference sequence). The CDR3 sequence is 13 residues long. Trimming took 3 bases from V and 6 from J, leaving 11 bases between them. The CDR3 DNA is TGTGCCAGTAGTATGACCCCGGAGGCTGAAGCTTTCTTT. It codes for CASSMTPEAEAFF.

This clone was picked up one time. The V call is TRBV18, the J call TRBJ2-1, with 11 positions matching TRBD1. CDR3 length: 13 residues. Germline CDR1 KGHSH, CDR2 LQKENI. Trimming removed 2 bases from V and 16 bases from J; junction bases left unmatched: 7. CDR3 residues: CASSPKPGQGDFF. The CDR3 DNA reads as TGTGCCAGCTCACCAAAACCGGGACAGGGGGATTTCTTC. The variable domain in full, completed from reference TRBV18 and TRBJ2-1, reads NAGVMQNPRHLVRRRGQEARLRCSPMKGHSHVYWYRQLPEEGLKFMVYLQKENIIDESGMPKERFSAEFPKEGPSILRIQQVVRGDSAAYFCASSPKPGQGDFFGPGTRLTVL.

The chain combines TRBV9 with TRBJ2-7; 7 bases fit TRBD2. CDR1 is SGDLS and CDR2 is YYNGEE in the germline V gene. This CDR3 is 16 amino acids long. V was pared by 3 bases and J by 5 bases, with 14 bases of the junction left unmatched. The CDR3 sequence: CASSERGGGSLDEQYF. The CDR3 nucleotides read TGTGCCAGCAGCGAACGTGGAGGCGGGAGCCTTGACGAGCAGTACTTC.

The V gene is TRBV2, the J gene TRBJ1-2; D may be TRBD1 (5 bases). The CDR3 sequence is 13 residues long. CDR1 SNHLY and CDR2 FYNNEI come from the germline V gene. Trimming pared 6 bases from V and 4 bases from J, leaving 12 bases between. The CDR3 DNA is TGTGCCAGCAGCGACGACAGCCGCTATGGCTACACCTTC. Translation: CASSDDSRYGYTF.

V gene TRBV6-5 combines with J gene TRBJ1-2; unclear D gene. There are 14 residues in the CDR3. V lost 0 bases to trimming and J lost 4 bases, with 9 bases between them. Germline CDR1 is MNHEY and CDR2 is SVGAGI. The CDR3 is CASSYSPNIYGYTF. CDR3 coding DNA: TGTGCCAGCAGTTACTCGCCGAACATCTATGGCTACACCTTC.

The J gene is TRBJ1-5, the V gene TRBV23-1; the match to TRBD1 covers 8 bases. TRBV23-1 is marked as an open reading frame, function uncertain. The CDR3 covers 15 residues. J gave up 5 bases and V 2 bases, and 5 bases lay outside the gene matches. Here the CDR3 DNA reads TGCGCCAGCAGTCAAGCACACAGGGGGGATCAGCCCCAGCATTTT. Translating it yields CASSQAHRGDQPQHF.

This clone was observed a single time. The genes are TRBV21-1 and TRBJ2-3; TRBD1 is the table's D call and was not checked against the DNA. TRBV21-1 counts as a pseudogene. CDR3 length: 17 residues. The DNA for the CDR3 is TGTGCCAGCAGCAAAGTGGGGGGACAGGGTCGCACAGATACGCAGTATTTT. This encodes CASSKVGGQGRTDTQYF.